The 24 T cell receptor beta chains below were found in one sample sequenced in a study of T cells expressing NK-cell markers. TCRdb reprocessed the 5' RACE reads and stores each CDR3 protein as one record, lacking DNA. The sample has under 600,000 distinct CDR3 sequences. The source material was blood T cells: a sorted CD56 or NKG2C T cell subset, CD4+ or CD8+ T cells, or bulk PBMC T cells (not recorded which). These TCRs come from a woman between 50 and 59 years old in good health.

The chain couples TRBV12-3 or TRBV12-4 to TRBJ1-1; TCRdb names TRBD1, which stays unverified in the absence of DNA. CDR3 size: 14 residues. This CDR3 is CASTRHRGGTEAFF.

V gene TRBV5-1 combines with J gene TRBJ1-5. Germline V CDR1 and CDR2: SGHRS, YFSETQ. The CDR3 extends over 15 amino acids. CDR3 region: CASSLYSASNQPQHF.

The CDR3 is CASSLRQGGEKLFF. This rearrangement joins TRBV5-6 to TRBJ1-4; TCRdb's D call, TRBD1, is unchecked because there is no DNA. CDR3 size: 14 residues. Germline values: CDR1 SGHDT, CDR2 YYEEEE.

The gene calls are TRBV28 and TRBJ2-1; no DNA is available, so the TRBD2 call from TCRdb remains unchecked. The germline V gene encodes CDR1 MDHEN and CDR2 SYDVKM. The CDR3 contains 14 residues. The CDR3 reads CASSLVREGHEQFF.

The chain joins TRBV19 to TRBJ2-2; TCRdb outputs TRBD1, but without DNA this stays unchecked. CDR1 LNHDA and CDR2 SQIVND come from the germline V gene (reference sequence). The CDR3 is 15 amino acids. The CDR3 here is CASSIDGTGGGELFF.

The chain has TRBV11-2 and TRBJ1-2; as DNA is missing, the TRBD1 call by TCRdb cannot be tested. Germline CDR1 SGHAT, CDR2 FQNNGV. This CDR3 is 15 amino acids long. The CDR3 is CASSHPTGPNYGYTF. Using reference TRBV11-2 and TRBJ1-2 for the parts outside the CDR3, the full variable domain is EAGVAQSPRYKIIEKRQSVAFWCNPISGHATLYWYQQILGQGPKLLIQFQNNGVVDDSQLPKDRFSAERLKGVDSTLKIQPAKLEDSAVYLCASSHPTGPNYGYTFGSGTRLTVV.

The rearrangement links TRBV7-9 to TRBJ2-7; the TCRdb call, TRBD1, lacks DNA for checking. The germline CDR1 and CDR2 sequences are SEHNR and FQNEAQ (reference sequence). The CDR3 runs 15 residues. CDR3 residues: CASSHTPQGGIEQYF.

J is TRBJ2-3 and V is TRBV29-1; TCRdb's D call of TRBD2 is untestable without DNA. The CDR3 totals 17 residues. CDR1 is SQVTM and CDR2 is ANQGSEA in the germline V gene. The CDR3 reads CSVEIIPTSGMIDTQYF.

V usage is TRBV6-5 and J usage is TRBJ2-5; TCRdb's D call of TRBD1 is untestable without DNA. Germline loops: CDR1 MNHEY, CDR2 SVGAGI. CDR3 length: 16 residues. The CDR3 sequence is CASSYGGQGLEETQYF.

This rearrangement joins TRBV19 to TRBJ1-5; TCRdb's D gene call, TRBD1, goes unchecked for lack of DNA. The CDR3 length is 11 residues. Germline V gene sequence: CDR1 LNHDA, CDR2 SQIVND (reference sequence). CDR3 region: CASSIAVVSHF.

The chain combines TRBV7-6 with TRBJ2-5; the D call of TRBD2 rests on TCRdb alone, since no DNA is present to check it. The CDR3 extends over 16 amino acids. CDR1 is SGHVS and CDR2 is FNYEAQ in the germline V gene. The CDR3: CASSLAGGLAQETQYF.

The chain is built from TRBV5-6 and TRBJ2-1; TCRdb indicates TRBD2, and absent DNA this call remains unverified. This CDR3 has 18 residues. CDR1 and CDR2 from the germline V gene are SGHDT and YYEEEE. This CDR3 is CASSSLSGRALSYNEQFF. The variable domain in full, with the rest retrieved from reference TRBV5-6 and TRBJ2-1, is DAGVTQSPTHLIKTRGQQVTLRCSPKSGHDTVSWYQQALGQGPQFIFQYYEEEERQRGNFPDRFSGHQFPNYSSELNVNALLLGDSALYLCASSSLSGRALSYNEQFFGPGTRLTVL.

The chain combines TRBV5-1 with TRBJ2-6; without DNA, the TCRdb call of TRBD1 cannot be checked. Germline V CDR1 and CDR2: SGHRS, YFSETQ. CDR3 length equals 19 residues. This CDR3 reads CASSRLYNRAISGANVLTF.

The chain is built from TRBV5-1 and TRBJ2-3. CDR3 length equals 15 residues. The germline CDR1 and CDR2 sequences are SGHRS and YFSETQ. CDR3 sequence reads: CASSLVPAGTDTQYF.

V and J are TRBV6-1 and TRBJ2-5; the TCRdb D gene call, TRBD1, has no DNA to confirm it. Germline V gene lookup returns CDR1 MNHNS and CDR2 SASEGT. This CDR3 contains 14 residues. CDR3 region: CASRTPGGQETQYF.

V gene TRBV11-2 combines with J gene TRBJ1-1; TCRdb indicates TRBD1, and absent DNA this call remains unverified. Germline V gives CDR1 SGHAT, CDR2 FQNNGV. The CDR3 runs to 14 residues. The CDR3: CASSLDRGAYEAFF.

V is TRBV21-1 and J is TRBJ2-7. TRBV21-1 is labeled a pseudogene. The CDR3 contains 13 residues. CDR3: CASTAQAPYEQYF.

The rearrangement links TRBV15 to TRBJ2-5; checking the TCRdb D call of TRBD1 is not possible without DNA. Germline V gene lookup returns CDR1 LNHNV and CDR2 YYDKDF (reference sequence). The CDR3 is 23 amino acids. The chain's CDR3 is CATSRRLLAVTGLHVPTQETQYF.

V is TRBV11-2 and J is TRBJ2-1; TCRdb's D gene call, TRBD1, goes unchecked for lack of DNA. The CDR3 is 18 residues long. Germline V gene sequence: CDR1 SGHAT, CDR2 FQNNGV. The CDR3 protein is CASSSLSMGFVWSNEQFF.

The chain combines TRBV5-1 with TRBJ2-2; TCRdb indicates TRBD1, and absent DNA this call remains unverified. The CDR3 totals 16 residues. Germline V gene sequence: CDR1 SGHRS, CDR2 YFSETQ. The CDR3 sequence is CASSPVGGALTGELFF. The full variable domain, with the rest looked up from reference TRBV5-1 and TRBJ2-2, is KAGVTQTPRYLIKTRGQQVTLSCSPISGHRSVSWYQQTPGQGLQFLFEYFSETQRNKGNFPGRFSGRQFSNSRSEMNVSTLELGDSALYLCASSPVGGALTGELFFGEGSRLTVL.

The chain is built from TRBV5-6 and TRBJ1-6. This CDR3 has 15 amino acids. The germline V gene has CDR1 SGHDT and CDR2 YYEEEE. The chain's CDR3 is CASSLAGPADSPLHF.

The rearrangement uses TRBV27 and TRBJ1-1. Germline V gene sequence: CDR1 MNHEY, CDR2 SMNVEV (reference sequence). The CDR3 is made up of 13 amino acids. The CDR3 is CASRLGWDTEAFF.

V gene TRBV10-3 combines with J gene TRBJ2-5. The CDR3 totals 13 residues. Germline values: CDR1 ENHRY, CDR2 SYGVKD. The CDR3 reads CAIRSTYQETQYF.

V is TRBV20-1 and J is TRBJ2-3; TCRdb's D call, TRBD1, is unchecked because there is no DNA. The CDR3 contains 16 residues. Germline V gene sequence: CDR1 DFQATT, CDR2 SNEGSKA (reference sequence). The CDR3 here is CSAPKIGTPGWDTQYF.